Below are 20 T cell receptor beta chains sequenced from a single sample in a study of cytomegalovirus exposure and HLA in healthy donors (dated by TCRdb to the late 2010s). Libraries were prepared through the immunoSEQ multiplex PCR assay. For the multiplex PCR, a mixture combining 60 forward primers for TCR Vbeta segments and 13 reverse primers for TCR Jbeta segments was used. The clones in this table, taken by TCRdb from immuneACCESS, are in-frame only. Not every clone is retained; where verified, under half of the shortfall comes from an unresolved V gene, and the cause of the rest is unknown. The sample records more than 85,000 clones, 75% to 85% of which are singletons. The leading ten clones occupy roughly 1.9% of the sample. The sequenced sample consisted of PBMCs. These receptor sequences come from a man aged 30-40 years in good health and CMV-seronegative.

The CDR3 coding sequence is TGTGCCAGCAGCGCAACTGGCGGGGGGCGCTTTCAGCCCCAGCATTTT. It yields the protein CASSATGGGRFQPQHF. This rearrangement joins TRBV7-8 to TRBJ1-5, with D possibly TRBD1 on 6 matching bases. The V and J ends lost 5 bases and 6 bases respectively, with 20 bases between them. This CDR3 has 16 residues. Germline V gives CDR1 SGHVS, CDR2 FQNEAQ.

This sequence joins TRBV27 and TRBJ1-5, with a weak D call TRBD1 (5 bases). The germline V gene has CDR1 MNHEY and CDR2 SMNVEV (reference sequence). The CDR3 runs to 16 residues. Trimming shortened V by 1 base and J by 0 bases, and 10 bases separated the two germline ends. CDR3 sequence: CASSLWGTNSNQPQHF. CDR3 coding DNA: TGTGCCAGCAGTTTATGGGGGACTAATAGCAATCAGCCCCAGCATTTT.

The chain employs TRBV30 and TRBJ1-1; D not resolved. The germline V and J ends were trimmed by 8 bases and 2 bases, with 9 bases remaining between them. The CDR3 has 11 amino acids. Germline CDR1 reads GTSNPN; CDR2 reads SVGIG (reference sequence). The CDR3 loop reads CAGNYNTEAFF. For the CDR3, the DNA is TGTGCCGGCAATTATAACACTGAAGCTTTCTTT. Together with reference TRBV30 and TRBJ1-1, the CDR3 gives the full variable domain: SQTIHQWPATLVQPVGSPLSLECTVEGTSNPNLYWYRQAAGRGLQLLFYSVGIGQISSEVPQNLSASRPQDRQFILSSKKLLLSDSGFYLCAGNYNTEAFFGQGTRLTVV.

This clone was seen only once. At one end the junction does not follow the germline gene, possibly because of a read error. V usage is TRBV19 and J usage is TRBJ1-5; 8 bases fit TRBD1. Germline assignment: CDR1 LNHDA and CDR2 SQIVND (reference sequence). The CDR3 spans 16 residues. The CDR3 region is CASRIGQGASNQPQHF. The CDR3 coding sequence is TGTGCCAGTAGAATAGGACAGGGCGCGAGCAATCAGCCCCAGCATTTT.

The V call is TRBV29-1, the J call TRBJ1-1; 7 bases match TRBD1. This CDR3 spans 14 amino acids. The junction had 6 bases not matched to a gene; V was cut back by 1 base and J by 4 bases. From germline, CDR1 is SQVTM and CDR2 ANQGSEA. The CDR3 DNA sequence: TGCAGCGTTGAAGGTCCCGACAGGGCCACTGAAGCTTTCTTT. It translates to CSVEGPDRATEAFF.

The chain joins TRBV18 to TRBJ1-6, with 8 bases that match TRBD1. The CDR3 loop spans 15 amino acids. Germline-derived CDR1 and CDR2 are KGHSH and LQKENI. With V trimmed by 6 bases and J by 8 bases, 9 bases remained unmatched. As DNA, the CDR3 is TGTGCCAGCTCCACCTTACAGGGGGGGGATTCACCCCTCCACTTT. This gives the protein CASSTLQGGDSPLHF. Looking up the rest from reference TRBV18 and TRBJ1-6 gives the full variable domain: NAGVMQNPRHLVRRRGQEARLRCSPMKGHSHVYWYRQLPEEGLKFMVYLQKENIIDESGMPKERFSAEFPKEGPSILRIQQVVRGDSAAYFCASSTLQGGDSPLHFGNGTRLTVT.

The chain is built from TRBV14 and TRBJ2-2; tentative D call: TRBD1 (5 bases). The CDR3 has 14 residues. The V end was cut by 6 bases, the J end by 4 bases, with 12 bases between. CDR1 and CDR2 (germline): SGHDN, FVKESK. CDR3 amino acids: CASSRSTGTGELFF. DNA for the CDR3: TGTGCCAGCAGTCGTTCTACAGGCACCGGGGAGCTGTTTTTT.

The chain links TRBV4-3 to TRBJ1-2; a weak D match, TRBD1 (5 bases). Trimming shortened V by 1 base and J by 7 bases, and 16 bases separated the two germline ends. In germline, CDR1 is LGHNA, CDR2 YSLEER. CDR3 size: 15 residues. The CDR3 spells CASSQGGGTAGGYTF. The CDR3 DNA reads as TGCGCCAGCAGCCAAGGCGGGGGGACGGCGGGTGGCTACACCTTC.

This clone has a single count. The chain recombines TRBV10-3 with TRBJ2-1; 10 nucleotides align to TRBD2. The CDR3 is 17 amino acids. Germline trimming cut 4 bases from V and 9 bases from J; bases unmatched to any gene: 15. Germline V gene sequence: CDR1 ENHRY, CDR2 SYGVKD. The CDR3 is CAISAIGGAGGPPEQFF. CDR3 coding DNA: TGTGCCATCAGTGCTATCGGAGGAGCGGGAGGGCCACCTGAGCAGTTCTTC.

This sequence joins TRBV30 and TRBJ2-2, with 8 positions matching TRBD2. There are 13 residues in the CDR3. The germline V gene has CDR1 GTSNPN and CDR2 SVGIG (reference sequence). V shed 3 bases and J 4 bases; nucleotides not matched to a gene: 1. For the CDR3, the DNA is TGTGCCTGGAGCCGGGGGGGCACCGGGGAGCTGTTTTTT. Protein product: CAWSRGGTGELFF.

The V call is TRBV29-1, the J call TRBJ2-7; D perhaps matches TRBD1 (5 bases). CDR3 length: 13 amino acids. The germline V gene encodes CDR1 SQVTM and CDR2 ANQGSEA. V shed 3 bases and J shed 2 bases, with 11 bases lying between them. The CDR3 spells CSVDAGNAYEQYF. In DNA form, the CDR3 reads TGCAGCGTTGATGCAGGGAACGCCTACGAGCAGTACTTC.

This clone appeared many times. The chain recombines TRBV5-8 with TRBJ2-1; TRBD1 is a possible D gene (6 bases). This CDR3 is 15 amino acids long. Trimming stripped 4 bases from V and 5 bases from J, with 16 bases between. Germline V gene data show CDR1 as SGHTS and CDR2 as YDEGEE. This CDR3 reads CASSRLGGGHNEQFF. Here the CDR3 DNA reads TGTGCCAGCAGCAGGCTTGGTGGGGGCCACAATGAGCAGTTCTTC.

The chain carries TRBV10-3 and TRBJ1-5; D may be TRBD1 (6 bases). The CDR3 consists of 13 residues. V was shortened by 3 bases and J by 4 bases, with 7 bases between the two germline ends. From germline, CDR1 is ENHRY and CDR2 SYGVKD. CDR3 protein: CAISETGNQPQHF. In nucleotides, the CDR3 is TGTGCCATCAGTGAAACAGGGAATCAGCCCCAGCATTTT.

This chain links TRBV7-2 with TRBJ2-7, with D maybe TRBD2 (5 bases). The CDR3 covers 12 residues. The V end was cut by 5 bases, the J end by 7 bases, with 12 bases between. In germline, CDR1 is SGHTA, CDR2 FQGNSA. CDR3 sequence reads: CASSMGPGEQYF. In DNA, the CDR3 is TGTGCCAGCAGCATGGGCCCGGGGGAGCAGTACTTC.

The chain couples TRBV19 to TRBJ1-1; maybe TRBD1 (5 bases). V was trimmed by 3 bases and J by 4 bases, leaving 15 bases between them. This CDR3 has 15 amino acids. Germline CDR1 LNHDA, CDR2 SQIVND (reference sequence). CDR3 loop: CASSMGPGAPTEAFF. The CDR3 bases are TGTGCCAGTAGTATGGGGCCCGGCGCCCCCACTGAAGCTTTCTTT. The whole variable domain, filled in from reference TRBV19 and TRBJ1-1, reads DGGITQSPKYLFRKEGQNVTLSCEQNLNHDAMYWYRQDPGQGLRLIYYSQIVNDFQKGDIAEGYSVSREKKESFPLTVTSAQKNPTAFYLCASSMGPGAPTEAFFGQGTRLTVV.

The count of this clone is one. The J gene is TRBJ1-1, the V gene TRBV6-1; D ambiguous. Between the trimmed V and J ends, which lost 6 bases and 1 base, there was a span of 9 bases. The CDR3 totals 13 residues. The germline gives CDR1 MNHNS, CDR2 SASEGT. CDR3 sequence: CASRANWNTEAFF. The CDR3 DNA is TGTGCCAGCAGGGCCAATTGGAACACTGAAGCTTTCTTT.

This chain uses TRBV14 with TRBJ1-5; D remains unclear. Germline CDR1 SGHDN, CDR2 FVKESK. Trimming took off 4 bases at V and 0 bases at J, with 10 bases between the two ends. The CDR3 covers 15 residues. This CDR3 is CASSPPADSNQPQHF. CDR3 sequence (DNA): TGTGCCAGCAGCCCTCCGGCGGATAGCAATCAGCCCCAGCATTTT.

The gene calls are TRBV29-1 and TRBJ1-1; maybe TRBD1 (6 bases). CDR3 length equals 12 residues. V was pared by 6 bases and J by 4 bases, with 12 bases between. In germline, CDR1 is SQVTM, CDR2 ANQGSEA. This chain's CDR3 is CSVIGGGTEAFF. As DNA, the CDR3 is TGCAGCGTGATAGGGGGGGGCACTGAAGCTTTCTTT. The full variable domain, in which reference TRBV29-1 and TRBJ1-1 provide the parts outside the CDR3, is SAVISQKPSRDICQRGTSLTIQCQVDSQVTMMFWYRQQPGQSLTLIATANQGSEATYESGFVIDKFPISRPNLTFSTLTVSNMSPEDSSIYLCSVIGGGTEAFFGQGTRLTVV.

The J gene is TRBJ2-3, the V gene TRBV7-2, with D possibly being TRBD2 (6 bases). The CDR3 totals 14 residues. V was trimmed by 1 base and J by 8 bases, leaving 13 bases between them. The germline gives CDR1 SGHTA, CDR2 FQGNSA. The CDR3 DNA reads TGTGCCAGCAGCTTAGTTGGCGGGGTAGGTACGCAGTATTTT. The encoded protein is CASSLVGGVGTQYF.

The chain is built from TRBV5-1 and TRBJ2-3; 7 bases agree with TRBD2. Germline assignment: CDR1 SGHRS and CDR2 YFSETQ. The J segment lost 0 bases and the V segment lost 4 bases, leaving 5 bases of the junction unmatched. CDR3 size: 15 residues. This CDR3 is CASSRSGTSTDTQYF. In DNA, the CDR3 is TGCGCCAGCAGCCGGAGCGGGACTAGCACAGATACGCAGTATTTT.